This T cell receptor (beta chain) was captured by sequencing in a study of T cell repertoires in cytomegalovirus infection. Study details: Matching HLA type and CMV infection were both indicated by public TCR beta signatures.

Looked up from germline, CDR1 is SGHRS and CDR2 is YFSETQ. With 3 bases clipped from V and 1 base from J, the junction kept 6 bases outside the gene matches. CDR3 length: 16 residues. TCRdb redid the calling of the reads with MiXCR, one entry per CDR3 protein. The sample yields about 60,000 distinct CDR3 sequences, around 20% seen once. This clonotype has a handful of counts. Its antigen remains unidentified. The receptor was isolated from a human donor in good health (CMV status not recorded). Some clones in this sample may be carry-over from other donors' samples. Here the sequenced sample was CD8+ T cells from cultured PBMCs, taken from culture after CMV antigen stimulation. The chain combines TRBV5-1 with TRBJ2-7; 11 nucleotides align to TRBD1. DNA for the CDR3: TGCGCCAGCAGCTGGGCCGGGACAGGGGGGTCCTACGAGCAGTACTTC. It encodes CASSWAGTGGSYEQYF.